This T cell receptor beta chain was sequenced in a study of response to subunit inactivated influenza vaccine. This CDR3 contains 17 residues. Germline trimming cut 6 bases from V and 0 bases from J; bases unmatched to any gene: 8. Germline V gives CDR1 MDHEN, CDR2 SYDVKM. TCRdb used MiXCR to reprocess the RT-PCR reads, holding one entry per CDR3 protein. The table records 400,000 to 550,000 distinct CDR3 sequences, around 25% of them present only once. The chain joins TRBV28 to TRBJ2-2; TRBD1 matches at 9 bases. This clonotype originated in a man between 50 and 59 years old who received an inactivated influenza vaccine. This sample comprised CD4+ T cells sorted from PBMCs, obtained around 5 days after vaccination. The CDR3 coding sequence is TGTGCCAGCAGGCGGGACAGGGAGGACGCGAACACCGGGGAGCTGTTTTTT. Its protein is CASRRDREDANTGELFF.